This T cell receptor (beta chain) was identified in a study of blood T cell repertoires in COVID-19. From germline, CDR1 is ENHRY and CDR2 SYGVKD. The CDR3 runs 14 residues. Germline trimming cut 3 bases from V and 8 bases from J; bases unmatched to any gene: 5. In the authors' workflow: Amplification with reference gene primers provided the estimates of nucleated cell counts. Only in-frame clones appear in the TCRdb table, and some are missing; sequencing was by immunoSEQ multiplex PCR. Clone size and the V and J calls come from that table; the DNA yielded D and trimming. The table includes around 280,000 clones, around 88% detected once. Assignments of participants to cohorts depended upon their own reported clinical history. This clone was recorded a few times.

Sequenced: PBMCs or T cells enriched from blood (not recorded which). V usage is TRBV10-3 and J usage is TRBJ1-2; 11 nucleotides agree with TRBD1. The source is a woman between 40 and 55 years old who had recovered from COVID-19. The CDR3 sequence is CAISEGQGANGYTF. CDR3 nucleotide sequence: TGTGCCATCAGTGAAGGACAGGGGGCTAACGGCTACACCTTC.